This TCR beta chain was found in a study of blood T cell repertoires in COVID-19. Study details: Samples came from the United States, Italy and Spain, spanning acute and convalescent COVID-19. Nucleic acid was either cDNA or gDNA, and it came from T cells, B-cell-depleted T cells, or PBMCs.

To note about this clone: This CDR3 is also generated by other DNA sequences in the sample.

With 4 bases clipped from V and 6 bases from J, the junction kept 8 bases outside the gene matches. The CDR3 sequence is 15 residues long. CDR1 and CDR2 (germline): MGHRA, YSYEKL. Authors' data handling: Reference gene primer amplification gave estimated nucleated cell counts. Data came from immunoSEQ multiplex PCR; TCRdb stores just in-frame clones and leaves some out. The D gene and trimming were derived from the DNA, and the V and J assignments and clone size from that table. The sample records around 70,000 clones, around nine tenths being singletons. The chain recombines TRBV4-1 with TRBJ2-1, with TRBD1 matching 8 bases. The sample was peripheral blood. The clonotype originates from a woman aged 80 or over with active or convalescent COVID-19. CDR3 sequence: CASSPGQGAVNEQFF. For the CDR3, the DNA is TGCGCCAGCAGCCCCGGACAGGGCGCCGTCAATGAGCAGTTCTTC.